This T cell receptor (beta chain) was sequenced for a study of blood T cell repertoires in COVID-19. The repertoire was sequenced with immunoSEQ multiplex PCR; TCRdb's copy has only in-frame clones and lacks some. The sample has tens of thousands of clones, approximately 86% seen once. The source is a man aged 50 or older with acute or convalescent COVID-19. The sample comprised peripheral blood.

The CDR3 protein is CASSPGGRGNTDTQYF. For the CDR3, the DNA is TGTGCCAGCTCACCCGGTGGCAGGGGAAACACAGATACGCAGTATTTT. The V and J genes are TRBV18 and TRBJ2-3; D is perhaps TRBD1 (6 bases). V was cut by 3 bases and J by 2 bases, with 15 bases left in between. The CDR3 spans 16 residues. Germline V gene sequence: CDR1 KGHSH, CDR2 LQKENI.